The present T cell receptor beta chain was sequenced within a study of T-cell memory formation after mild COVID-19. Study-wide background: TCR clusters mostly belonged to single donors.

This clonotype was counted many times. The CDR3 runs to 15 residues. V lost 3 bases, J lost 4 bases, and 16 bases lay in between. CDR1 KGHSH and CDR2 LQKENI come from the germline V gene. 5'RACE, which relied on constant-segment primers, yielded TCR alpha and TCR beta cDNA libraries carrying sample barcodes and UMIs. Each CDR3 protein is one row after TCRdb ran MiXCR on the 5' RACE reads. The repertoire holds about 130,000 distinct CDR3 sequences, with 15% to 20% as singletons. This clonotype was sampled from a man between 18 and 29 years old who had mild COVID-19 (a few samples of this study predate the infection). Cell type and time point are not known. The V call is TRBV18, the J call TRBJ2-7, with D uncertain. The sequenced material came from PBMCs or a T cell subset sorted from them (not recorded which). The CDR3 sequence: CASSPRVYGLYEQYF. CDR3 nucleotides: TGTGCCAGCTCACCCCGAGTGTATGGTTTATACGAGCAGTACTTC.